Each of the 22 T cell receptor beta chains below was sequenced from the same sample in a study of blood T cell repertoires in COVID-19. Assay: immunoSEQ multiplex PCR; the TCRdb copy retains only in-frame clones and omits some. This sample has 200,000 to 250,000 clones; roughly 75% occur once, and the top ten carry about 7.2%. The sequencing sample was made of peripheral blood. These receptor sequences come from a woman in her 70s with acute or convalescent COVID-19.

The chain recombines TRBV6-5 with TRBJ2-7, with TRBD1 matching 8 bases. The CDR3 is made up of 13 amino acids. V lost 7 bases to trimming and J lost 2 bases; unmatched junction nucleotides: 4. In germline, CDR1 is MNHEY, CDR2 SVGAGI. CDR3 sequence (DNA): TGTGCCAGCACCAGGACAGGGACCTACGAGCAGTACTTC. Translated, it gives CASTRTGTYEQYF.

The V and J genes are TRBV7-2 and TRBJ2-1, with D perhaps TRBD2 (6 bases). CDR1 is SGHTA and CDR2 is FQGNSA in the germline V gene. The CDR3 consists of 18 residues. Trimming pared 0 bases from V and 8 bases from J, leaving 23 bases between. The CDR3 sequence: CASSLALTRGSGIDEQFF. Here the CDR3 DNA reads TGTGCCAGCAGCTTAGCGCTAACTCGGGGGTCGGGAATTGATGAGCAGTTCTTC.

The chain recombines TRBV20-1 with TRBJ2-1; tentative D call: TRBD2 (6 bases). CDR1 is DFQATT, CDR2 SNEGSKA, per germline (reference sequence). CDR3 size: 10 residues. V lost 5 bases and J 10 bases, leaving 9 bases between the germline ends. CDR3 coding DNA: TGCAGTGCTGGGGGGAGGGAGCAGTTCTTC. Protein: CSAGGREQFF.

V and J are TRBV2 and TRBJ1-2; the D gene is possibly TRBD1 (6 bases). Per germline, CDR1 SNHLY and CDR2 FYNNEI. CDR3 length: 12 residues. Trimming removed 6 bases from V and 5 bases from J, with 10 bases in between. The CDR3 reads CASRVGQYGYTF. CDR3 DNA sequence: TGTGCCAGCAGAGTCGGACAGTATGGCTACACCTTC. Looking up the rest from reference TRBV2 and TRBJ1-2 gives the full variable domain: EPEVTQTPSHQVTQMGQEVILRCVPISNHLYFYWYRQILGQKVEFLVSFYNNEISEKSEIFDDQFSVERPDGSNFTLKIRSTKLEDSAMYFCASRVGQYGYTFGSGTRLTVV.

CDR3 region: CASSSGLNTEAFF. CDR3 DNA sequence: TGTGCCAGCAGCTCAGGGCTAAACACTGAAGCTTTCTTT. The genes are TRBV7-3 and TRBJ1-1, with a weak D call TRBD1 (5 bases). From germline, CDR1 is SGHTA and CDR2 FQGTGA. V lost 4 bases and J lost 2, with 8 bases in between. CDR3 length: 13 residues.

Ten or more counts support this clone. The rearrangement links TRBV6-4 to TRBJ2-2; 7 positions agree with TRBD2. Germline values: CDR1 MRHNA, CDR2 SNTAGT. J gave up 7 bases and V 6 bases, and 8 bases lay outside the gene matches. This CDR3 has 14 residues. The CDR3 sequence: CASRDTSVNGELFF. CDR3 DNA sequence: TGTGCCAGCAGGGATACTAGCGTTAACGGGGAGCTGTTTTTT.

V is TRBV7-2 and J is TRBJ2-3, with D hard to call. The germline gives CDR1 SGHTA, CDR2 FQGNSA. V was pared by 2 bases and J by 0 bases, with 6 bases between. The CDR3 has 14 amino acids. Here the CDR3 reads CASSLHSSTDTQYF. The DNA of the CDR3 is TGTGCCAGCAGCTTACACTCTAGCACAGATACGCAGTATTTT.

As DNA, the CDR3 is TGTGCCAGCAGCTTAGAACAATTCACAGATACGCAGTATTTT. Translating it yields CASSLEQFTDTQYF. V is TRBV7-9 and J is TRBJ2-3; no clear D gene. Looked up from germline, CDR1 is SEHNR and CDR2 is FQNEAQ (reference sequence). CDR3 length equals 14 residues. V gave up 1 base and J gave up 2 bases, with 7 bases separating them.

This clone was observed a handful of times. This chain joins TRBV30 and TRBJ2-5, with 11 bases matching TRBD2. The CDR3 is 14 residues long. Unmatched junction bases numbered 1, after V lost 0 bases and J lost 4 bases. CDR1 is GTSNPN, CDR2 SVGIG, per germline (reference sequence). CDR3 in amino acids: CAWSVGTSGETQYF. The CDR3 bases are TGTGCCTGGAGTGTTGGGACTAGCGGAGAGACCCAGTACTTC.

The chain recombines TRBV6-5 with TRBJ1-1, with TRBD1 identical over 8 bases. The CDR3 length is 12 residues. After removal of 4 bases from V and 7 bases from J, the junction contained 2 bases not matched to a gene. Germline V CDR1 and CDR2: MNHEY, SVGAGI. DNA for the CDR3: TGTGCCAGCAGTTTAGACAGGGGTGAAGCTTTCTTT. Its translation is CASSLDRGEAFF.

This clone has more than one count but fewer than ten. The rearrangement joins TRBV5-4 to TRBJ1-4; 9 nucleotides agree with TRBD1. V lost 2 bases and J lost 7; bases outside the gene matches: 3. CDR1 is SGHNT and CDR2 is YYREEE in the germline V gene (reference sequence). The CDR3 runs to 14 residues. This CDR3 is CASSLQGATEKLFF. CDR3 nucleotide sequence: TGTGCCAGCAGCTTACAGGGGGCGACTGAAAAACTGTTTTTT. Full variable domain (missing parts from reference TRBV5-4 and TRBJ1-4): ETGVTQSPTHLIKTRGQQVTLRCSSQSGHNTVSWYQQALGQGPQFIFQYYREEENGRGNFPPRFSGLQFPNYSSELNVNALELDDSALYLCASSLQGATEKLFFGSGTQLSVL.

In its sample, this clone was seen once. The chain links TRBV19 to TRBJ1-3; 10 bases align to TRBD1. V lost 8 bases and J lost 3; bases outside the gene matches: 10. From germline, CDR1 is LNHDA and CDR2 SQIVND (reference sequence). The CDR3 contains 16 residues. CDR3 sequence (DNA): TGTGCCAGTTCATCTGACAGGGGGCGCTTTGGAAACACCATATATTTT. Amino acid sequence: CASSSDRGRFGNTIYF. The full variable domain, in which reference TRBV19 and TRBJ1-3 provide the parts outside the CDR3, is DGGITQSPKYLFRKEGQNVTLSCEQNLNHDAMYWYRQDPGQGLRLIYYSQIVNDFQKGDIAEGYSVSREKKESFPLTVTSAQKNPTAFYLCASSSDRGRFGNTIYFGEGSWLTVV.

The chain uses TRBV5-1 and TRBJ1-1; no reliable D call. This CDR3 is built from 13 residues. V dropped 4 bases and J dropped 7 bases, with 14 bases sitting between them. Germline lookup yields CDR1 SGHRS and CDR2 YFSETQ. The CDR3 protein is CASSSEEGGEAFF. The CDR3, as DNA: TGCGCCAGCAGCAGTGAAGAAGGAGGTGAAGCTTTCTTT. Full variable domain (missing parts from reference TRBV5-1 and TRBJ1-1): KAGVTQTPRYLIKTRGQQVTLSCSPISGHRSVSWYQQTPGQGLQFLFEYFSETQRNKGNFPGRFSGRQFSNSRSEMNVSTLELGDSALYLCASSSEEGGEAFFGQGTRLTVV.

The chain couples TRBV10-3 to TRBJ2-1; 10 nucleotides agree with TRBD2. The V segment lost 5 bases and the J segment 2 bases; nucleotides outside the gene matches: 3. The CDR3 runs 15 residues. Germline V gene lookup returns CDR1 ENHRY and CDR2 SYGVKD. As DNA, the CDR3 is TGTGCCATCAGTTTACTAGCGGGGACCTACAATGAGCAGTTCTTC. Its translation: CAISLLAGTYNEQFF.

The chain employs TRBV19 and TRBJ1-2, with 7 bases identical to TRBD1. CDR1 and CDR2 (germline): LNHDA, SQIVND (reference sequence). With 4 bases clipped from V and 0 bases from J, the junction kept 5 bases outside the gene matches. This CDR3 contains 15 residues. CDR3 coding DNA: TGTGCCAGTAGTAAAACCGGGACAGCTAACTATGGCTACACCTTC. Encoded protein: CASSKTGTANYGYTF.

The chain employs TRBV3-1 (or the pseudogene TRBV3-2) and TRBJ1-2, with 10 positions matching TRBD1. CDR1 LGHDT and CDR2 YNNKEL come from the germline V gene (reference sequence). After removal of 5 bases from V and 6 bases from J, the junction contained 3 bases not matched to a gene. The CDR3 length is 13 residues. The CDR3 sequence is CASSAGTGDGYTF. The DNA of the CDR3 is TGTGCCAGCAGCGCAGGGACAGGGGATGGCTACACCTTC.

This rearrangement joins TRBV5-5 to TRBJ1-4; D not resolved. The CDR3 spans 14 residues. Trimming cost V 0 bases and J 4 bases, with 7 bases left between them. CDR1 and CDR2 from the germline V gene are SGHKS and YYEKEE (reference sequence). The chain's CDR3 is CASSLGPVNEKLFF. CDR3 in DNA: TGTGCCAGCAGCTTGGGCCCAGTTAATGAAAAACTGTTTTTT.

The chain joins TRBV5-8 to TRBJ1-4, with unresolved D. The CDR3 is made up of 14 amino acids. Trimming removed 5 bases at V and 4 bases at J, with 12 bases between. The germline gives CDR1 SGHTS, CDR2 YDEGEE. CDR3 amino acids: CASSWRTGNEKLFF. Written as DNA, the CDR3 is TGTGCCAGCAGTTGGAGGACGGGTAATGAAAAACTGTTTTTT.

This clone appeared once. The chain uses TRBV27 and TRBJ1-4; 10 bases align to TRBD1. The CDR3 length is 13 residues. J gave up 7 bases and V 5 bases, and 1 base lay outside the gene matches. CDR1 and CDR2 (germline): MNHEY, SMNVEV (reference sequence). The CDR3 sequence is CASSGQGVEKLFF. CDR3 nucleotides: TGTGCCAGCAGTGGACAGGGGGTTGAAAAACTGTTTTTT. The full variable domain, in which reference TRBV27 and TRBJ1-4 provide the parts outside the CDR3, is EAQVTQNPRYLITVTGKKLTVTCSQNMNHEYMSWYRQDPGLGLRQIYYSMNVEVTDKGDVPEGYKVSRKEKRNFPLILESPSPNQTSLYFCASSGQGVEKLFFGSGTQLSVL.

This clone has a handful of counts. The CDR3: CASSEKGGETQYF. In DNA, the CDR3 is TGCGCCAGCAGTGAGAAGGGAGGGGAGACCCAGTACTTC. The J gene is TRBJ2-5, the V gene TRBV10-1, with TRBD2 matching over 7 bases. Germline loops: CDR1 WNHNN, CDR2 SYGVQD (reference sequence). The CDR3 sequence is 13 residues long. The V gene end was trimmed by 2 bases and the J gene end by 5 bases; junction bases not matched to a gene: 2.

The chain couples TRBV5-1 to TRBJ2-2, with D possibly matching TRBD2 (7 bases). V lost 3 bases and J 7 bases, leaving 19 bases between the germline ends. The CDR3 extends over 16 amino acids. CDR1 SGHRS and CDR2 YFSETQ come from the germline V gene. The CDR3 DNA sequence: TGCGCCAGCAGCTCAAGGGGGGGCGCAGAAAACGGGGAGCTGTTTTTT. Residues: CASSSRGGAENGELFF.

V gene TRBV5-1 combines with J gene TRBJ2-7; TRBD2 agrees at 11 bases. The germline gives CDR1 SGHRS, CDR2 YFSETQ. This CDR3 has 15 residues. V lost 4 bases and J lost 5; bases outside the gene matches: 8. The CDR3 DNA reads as TGCGCCAGCAGCCCCGCTAGCGGGGGGCGCAACGAGCAGTACTTC. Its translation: CASSPASGGRNEQYF.